This TCR beta chain was recovered during a study of T cell changes during pregnancy in multiple sclerosis. Profiling relied on immunoSEQ multiplex PCR, and the TCRdb table lists in-frame clones only, not all of them. Of about 53,000 clones in the sample, roughly 91% are singletons; the top ten hold around 0.49%. There are 14 residues in the CDR3. Germline CDR1 SNHLY, CDR2 FYNNEI. V was trimmed by 6 bases and J by 1 base, leaving 12 bases between them. The receptor's source is a female donor with multiple sclerosis, enrolled in a pregnancy study. The sample in question was CD4+ T cells from peripheral blood mononuclear cells, obtained in the third trimester of pregnancy. The V gene is TRBV2, the J gene TRBJ2-5; tentative D call: TRBD2 (5 bases). The CDR3 here is CASRLVVGQETQYF. CDR3 in DNA: TGTGCCAGCAGACTAGTTGTTGGCCAAGAGACCCAGTACTTC. Full variable domain (rest looked up from reference TRBV2 and TRBJ2-5): EPEVTQTPSHQVTQMGQEVILRCVPISNHLYFYWYRQILGQKVEFLVSFYNNEISEKSEIFDDQFSVERPDGSNFTLKIRSTKLEDSAMYFCASRLVVGQETQYFGPGTRLLVL.